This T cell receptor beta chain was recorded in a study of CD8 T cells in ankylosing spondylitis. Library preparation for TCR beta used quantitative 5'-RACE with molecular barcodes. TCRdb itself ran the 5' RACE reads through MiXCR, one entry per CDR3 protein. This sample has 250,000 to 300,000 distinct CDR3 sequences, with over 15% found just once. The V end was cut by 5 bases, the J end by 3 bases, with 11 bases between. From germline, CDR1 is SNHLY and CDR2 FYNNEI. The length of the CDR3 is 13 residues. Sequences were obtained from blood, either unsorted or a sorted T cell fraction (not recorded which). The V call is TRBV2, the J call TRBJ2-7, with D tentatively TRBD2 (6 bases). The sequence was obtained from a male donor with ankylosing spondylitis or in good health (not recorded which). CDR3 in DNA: TGTGCCAGCAGTCGGGACTTGAACTACGAGCAGTACGTC. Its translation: CASSRDLNYEQYV.